These 17 T cell receptor beta chains were all obtained from the same sample, sequenced in a study of blood T cell repertoires in COVID-19. Profiled with immunoSEQ multiplex PCR; TCRdb holds only in-frame clones, not every one. The sample includes 50,000 to 55,000 clones, 70% to 90% of them seen just once. The sample taken for sequencing was peripheral blood. These receptors were obtained from a man of 80 years or more with acute or convalescent COVID-19.

The chain combines TRBV18 with TRBJ2-6; tentative D call: TRBD2 (6 bases). This CDR3 is built from 18 residues. V lost 3 bases to trimming and J lost 0 bases, with 15 bases between them. Germline CDR1 reads KGHSH; CDR2 reads LQKENI. CDR3 in amino acids: CASSPPGVTSSGANVLTF. DNA for the CDR3: TGTGCCAGCTCACCCCCGGGAGTGACCTCCTCTGGGGCCAACGTCCTGACTTTC.

The chain couples TRBV5-1 to TRBJ2-7; D is ambiguous. This CDR3 spans 14 amino acids. V was clipped by 4 bases and J by 1 base, with 12 bases between them. Germline loops: CDR1 SGHRS, CDR2 YFSETQ. CDR3 in DNA: TGCGCCAGCAGCCCTGGGCGCAGTTCCTACGAGCAGTACTTC. Translating gives CASSPGRSSYEQYF.

V and J are TRBV6-5 and TRBJ2-7, with TRBD1 matching over 7 bases. Germline CDR1 and CDR2: MNHEY and SVGAGI. Unmatched junction bases numbered 5, after V lost 0 bases and J lost 3 bases. The CDR3 covers 15 residues. CDR3 region: CASSYSDRVDYEQYF. CDR3 bases: TGTGCCAGCAGTTACTCCGACAGGGTTGACTACGAGCAGTACTTC.

As regards this clone: An end of the junction differs from the germline gene, which may be a read error. V usage is TRBV7-3 and J usage is TRBJ2-7; 9 bases line up with TRBD2. The CDR3 consists of 14 residues. Germline V CDR1 and CDR2: SGHTA, FQGTGA. CDR3 bases: TGTGCCAGCAGCTTCGGGACTAGCTCCAACGAGCAGTACTTC. It yields the protein CASSFGTSSNEQYF.

Only one count was recorded for this clone. The V call is TRBV6-5, the J call TRBJ1-2, with 10 positions matching TRBD1. The ends lost 4 bases at V and 2 bases at J; junction bases unmatched: 4. The CDR3 spans 15 residues. Per the germline V gene, CDR1 is MNHEY and CDR2 is SVGAGI. This CDR3 reads CASSSWTGGNYGYTF. The CDR3 bases are TGTGCCAGCAGTTCCTGGACAGGGGGGAACTATGGCTACACCTTC.

The chain recombines TRBV6-5 with TRBJ1-4; D gene ambiguous. The CDR3 sequence is 13 residues long. V was pared by 6 bases and J by 11 bases, with 16 bases between. Germline V gives CDR1 MNHEY, CDR2 SVGAGI. The CDR3 DNA is TGTGCCAGCAGACTGGAGAACCCAATGAAACTGTTTTTT. Translated: CASRLENPMKLFF.

This clone came up a few times. The V gene is TRBV10-1, the J gene TRBJ2-7; 10 bases match TRBD1. V shed 0 bases, J shed 7 bases, and the junction held 6 bases outside the gene matches. The CDR3 is 15 amino acids. From germline, CDR1 is WNHNN and CDR2 SYGVQD (reference sequence). CDR3 in amino acids: CASSESTGTGAEQYF. Here the CDR3 DNA reads TGCGCCAGCAGTGAGTCAACCGGGACAGGGGCTGAGCAGTACTTC.

The chain is built from TRBV12-3 or TRBV12-4 and TRBJ1-1; the D gene is possibly TRBD1 (6 bases). Trimming left V 2 bases short and J 7 bases short, with 11 bases between. The CDR3 consists of 13 residues. The CDR3 coding sequence is TGTGCCAGCAGTTTAACCCAGGGGATTGAAGCTTTCTTT. It yields the protein CASSLTQGIEAFF.

The V and J genes are TRBV3-1 (or the pseudogene TRBV3-2) and TRBJ2-3; D perhaps matches TRBD2 (5 bases). V lost 4 bases to trimming and J lost 4 bases, with 12 bases between them. The CDR3 spans 14 residues. Per germline, CDR1 LGHDT and CDR2 YNNKEL (reference sequence). The CDR3 coding sequence is TGTGCCAGCAGCCCACGGGGTGGGGCAGATACGCAGTATTTT. Its protein is CASSPRGGADTQYF.

The rearrangement uses TRBV6-1 and TRBJ2-7; D ambiguous. The CDR3 contains 16 residues. The V gene lost 2 bases and the J gene lost 0 bases, with 14 bases spanning the gap. CDR1 is MNHNS, CDR2 SASEGT, per germline. CDR3 sequence (DNA): TGTGCCAGCAGTGAACCCCTAGAGTTCGCCTCCTACGAGCAGTACTTC. Residues: CASSEPLEFASYEQYF.

The chain joins TRBV19 to TRBJ1-1; 7 bases are shared with TRBD1. The V gene's germline CDR1 is LNHDA and CDR2 SQIVND (reference sequence). V gave up 8 bases and J gave up 0 bases; unmatched junction bases: 6. CDR3 length: 14 amino acids. Here the CDR3 DNA reads TGTGCCAGTTATGGGACAGCCGTGAACACTGAAGCTTTCTTT. Protein product: CASYGTAVNTEAFF.

The rearrangement links TRBV4-3 to TRBJ1-1; possible D gene TRBD1, 5 bases. Germline CDR1 and CDR2: LGHNA and YSLEER. The CDR3 runs to 15 residues. Trimming removed 4 bases from V and 3 bases from J, with 15 bases in between. The CDR3 sequence: CASSRSGREDTEAFF. The CDR3, as DNA: TGCGCCAGCAGCCGGTCGGGACGGGAGGACACTGAAGCTTTCTTT.

The chain is built from TRBV5-5 and TRBJ2-3, with D tentatively TRBD2 (6 bases). Per germline, CDR1 SGHKS and CDR2 YYEKEE (reference sequence). CDR3 size: 15 residues. V shed 4 bases and J shed 2 bases, with 14 bases lying between them. The CDR3, as DNA: TGTGCCAGCAGCCCCTTTGGGGGGATCACAGATACGCAGTATTTT. Amino acid sequence: CASSPFGGITDTQYF.

The chain uses TRBV6-6 and TRBJ1-6, with 11 bases lining up with TRBD1. This CDR3 region has 15 residues. After removal of 6 bases from V and 6 bases from J, the junction contained 4 bases not matched to a gene. Per the germline V gene, CDR1 is MNHNY and CDR2 is SVGAGI (reference sequence). The CDR3: CASSLGTGGNSPLHF. CDR3 coding DNA: TGTGCCAGCAGCCTAGGGACAGGGGGTAATTCACCCCTCCACTTT.

The CDR3 reads CASRNYSGNTIYF. The CDR3 coding sequence is TGTGCCAGCAGAAACTACTCTGGAAACACCATATATTTT. This chain joins TRBV27 and TRBJ1-3; D gene uncertain. Trimming cost V 6 bases and J 0 bases, with 6 bases left between them. The CDR3 runs 13 residues. The germline gives CDR1 MNHEY, CDR2 SMNVEV (reference sequence).

This chain links TRBV2 with TRBJ1-4; 7 nucleotides agree with TRBD1. CDR3 length: 15 amino acids. V trimming: 4 bases; J trimming: 7 bases; junction bases outside the gene matches: 9. Per the germline V gene, CDR1 is SNHLY and CDR2 is FYNNEI. The CDR3 sequence is CASSGDSSRSEKLFF. The CDR3 coding sequence is TGTGCCAGCAGTGGGGACAGTAGTAGGAGTGAAAAACTGTTTTTT.

This clone was seen only once. The V gene is TRBV6-9, the J gene TRBJ2-1; 9 nucleotides align to TRBD1. The V and J ends lost 6 bases and 5 bases, in that order; junction bases with no gene match: 5. This CDR3 spans 14 amino acids. Germline CDR1 and CDR2: MNHGY and SVAAGI. In DNA, the CDR3 is TGTGCCAGCAGAGGGACAGGGAAGAACAATGAGCAGTTCTTC. It encodes CASRGTGKNNEQFF.